This is a list of T cell receptor beta chains from one sample in a study of T cell changes during pregnancy in multiple sclerosis. The assay was immunoSEQ multiplex PCR, and TCRdb's table has in-frame clones only and misses some. This sample yields about 67,000 clones, of which more than 85% are seen a single time; 1.4% belongs to the top ten. Sequencing used peripheral blood, obtained in the second trimester of pregnancy. The receptor source for this set is a female donor with multiple sclerosis, enrolled in a pregnancy study. Both conserved end residues are part of each CDR3. A D gene is named only where the DNA matches it firmly. The size of a clone is reported for some rows only, either as once, few or many, or as a class for expanded clones.

v_call	cdr3_length	clone_size	d_call	j_call	cdr3_nt	cdr3_aa
TRBV6-1	18	NA	TRBD1	TRBJ1-1	TGTGCCAGCAGTGAAAGGGGAAAAGTCAGGGGGATGAACACTGAAGCTTTCTTT	CASSERGKVRGMNTEAFF
TRBV7-2	14	NA	NA	TRBJ2-7	TGTGCCAGCAGCATCCCGGGGGACCCCTACGAGCAGTACTTC	CASSIPGDPYEQYF
TRBV10-3	14	NA	NA	TRBJ1-1	TGTGCCATCAGGGGGACGGGAGACGCCACTGAAGCTTTCTTT	CAIRGTGDATEAFF
TRBV6-5	14	NA	NA	TRBJ2-1	TGTGCCAGCAGTCCAGGGGATGGCTACAATGAGCAGTTCTTC	CASSPGDGYNEQFF
TRBV5-1	13	NA	NA	TRBJ1-2	TGCGCCAGCGGCCCCCAGGGTTACTATGGCTACACCTTC	CASGPQGYYGYTF
TRBV5-1	14	NA	NA	TRBJ2-7	TGCGCCAGCAGCTTGGCCTCGCGGACCTACGAGCAGTACTTC	CASSLASRTYEQYF
TRBV5-1	14	NA	TRBD1	TRBJ1-2	TGCGCCAGCAGCCTGGAAGGGACAGGCTATGGCTACACCTTC	CASSLEGTGYGYTF
TRBV27	22	medium-sized	TRBD2	TRBJ2-3	TGTGCCAGCAGTTTACTTGTGGGGGTAGCGGGACCTCGATCCCCACGGACAGATACGCAGTATTTT	CASSLLVGVAGPRSPRTDTQYF
TRBV14	12	few	NA	TRBJ1-1	TGTGCCAGCAGCCTATCCTACACTGAAGCTTTCTTT	CASSLSYTEAFF
TRBV7-8	15	NA	NA	TRBJ1-4	TGTGCCAGCAGCTTACTCGAACAGGTGGATGAAAAACTGTTTTTT	CASSLLEQVDEKLFF
TRBV4-1	18	NA	TRBD1	TRBJ2-6	TGCGCCAGCAGCCAAGCGGGACAGGGATTAATTGGGGCCAACGTCCTGACTTTC	CASSQAGQGLIGANVLTF
TRBV19	13	NA	TRBD1	TRBJ1-5	TGTGCCAGTAAGAGACAGGGAAGTAAGCCCCAGCATTTT	CASKRQGSKPQHF
TRBV10-3	14	NA	NA	TRBJ2-1	TGTGCCATCAGTGAGTCTAAGTGGGTGAGGGAGCAGTTCTTC	CAISESKWVREQFF
TRBV4-1	16	NA	TRBD1	TRBJ2-7	TGCGCCAGCAGCCACCCTCCGGGACAGGGGGCCGTCGAGCAGTACTTC	CASSHPPGQGAVEQYF
TRBV10-1	13	NA	NA	TRBJ1-3	TGCGCCAGCAGAGCAGGGTCTGGAAACACCATATATTTT	CASRAGSGNTIYF
TRBV5-4	14	NA	TRBD1	TRBJ1-6	TGTGCCAGCAGCGCCGGACAGGTGCGTTCACCCCTCCACTTT	CASSAGQVRSPLHF
TRBV11-2	17	NA	TRBD1	TRBJ1-5	TGTGCCAGCAGCTCCACAGGGGACCCGGGAAGCAATCAGCCCCAGCATTTT	CASSSTGDPGSNQPQHF
TRBV27	14	NA	NA	TRBJ2-1	TGTGCCAGCAGTTTATCTATCTCCTACAATGAGCAGTTCTTC	CASSLSISYNEQFF
TRBV6-5	13	NA	NA	TRBJ2-5	TGTGCCAGCTGTTGTGAGCGGCAAGAGACCCAGTACTTC	CASCCERQETQYF
TRBV7-2	15	NA	NA	TRBJ2-7	TGTGCCAGCAGTTTCCGGGACTCACCCTGGGACGAGCAGTACTTC	CASSFRDSPWDEQYF
TRBV12-5	14	few	NA	TRBJ2-5	TGTGCTAGTGGTTCGAGGCCGCTCCAAGAGACCCAGTACTTC	CASGSRPLQETQYF
TRBV14	15	NA	NA	TRBJ1-3	TGTGCCAGCAGCCCCGCGGGGCCCACTGGAAACACCATATATTTT	CASSPAGPTGNTIYF
TRBV29-1	12	NA	NA	TRBJ1-1	TGCAGCGTTGAGGGGAGCCTCTCTGAAGCTTTCTTT	CSVEGSLSEAFF
TRBV5-1	17	NA	NA	TRBJ2-3	TGCGCCAGCAGCTTGGAAACGGTTCAGACTAGCACAGATACGCAGTATTTT	CASSLETVQTSTDTQYF
TRBV27	14	NA	NA	TRBJ2-7	TGTGCCAGCAGCGGGGAAGGTATCGGCTACGAGCAGTACTTC	CASSGEGIGYEQYF
TRBV5-1	14	NA	TRBD2	TRBJ2-3	TGCGCCAGCAGCTTGGGACTAGCGGGGGATACGCAGTATTTT	CASSLGLAGDTQYF
TRBV5-1	18	NA	TRBD2	TRBJ2-1	TGCGCCAGCAGCACGGGACTAGCGGGGGCCAACCTCTACAATGAGCAGTTCTTC	CASSTGLAGANLYNEQFF
TRBV11-2	16	NA	TRBD2	TRBJ2-1	TGTGCCAGCAGCTTTTTAGCGGGAGGTTTCTACAATGAGCAGTTCTTC	CASSFLAGGFYNEQFF
TRBV5-4	15	NA	TRBD1	TRBJ2-2	TGTGCCAGCAGCTCCGGGACAGGGTGGACCGGGGAGCTGTTTTTT	CASSSGTGWTGELFF
TRBV11-2	17	NA	TRBD2	TRBJ2-1	TGTGCCAGCAGCTGGCGAGCTAGCGGGAGGGCCATTGATGAGCAGTTCTTC	CASSWRASGRAIDEQFF
TRBV30	17	NA	TRBD1	TRBJ2-1	TGTGCCTGGAGTCCAATACAGGGGACACCGTCATACAATGAGCAGTTCTTC	CAWSPIQGTPSYNEQFF
TRBV7-9	13	NA	NA	TRBJ1-1	TGTGCCAACAGCTTAGAGGAGGGCACTGAAGCTTTCTTT	CANSLEEGTEAFF
TRBV5-4	17	once	TRBD2	TRBJ2-7	TGTGCCAGCAGCTTGCGACTAGCGGGAGGGAGCTCCTACGAGCAGTACTTC	CASSLRLAGGSSYEQYF
TRBV5-4	14	NA	TRBD2	TRBJ2-1	TGTGCCAGCAGCTTGGGGGAAAGAGCGGGGGTTCTGTTCTTC	CASSLGERAGVLFF
TRBV7-6	16	NA	TRBD2	TRBJ2-5	TGTGCCAGCAGCTTAGCGATTGCGGGAGGGTCAGAGACCCAGTACTTC	CASSLAIAGGSETQYF
TRBV7-3	15	few	TRBD1	TRBJ2-3	TGTGCCAGCAGCTTGGGGACAGGGAGCACAGATACGCAGTATTTT	CASSLGTGSTDTQYF
TRBV30	13	NA	TRBD2	TRBJ2-5	TGTGCCTGGGGTCGCCTAGCGGGAGAGACCCAGTACTTC	CAWGRLAGETQYF
TRBV5-1	16	NA	NA	TRBJ2-7	TGCGCCAGCAACAAGGGTCAGGGGATCGCTCTCCACGAGCAGTACTTC	CASNKGQGIALHEQYF
TRBV2	17	NA	NA	TRBJ1-4	TGTGCCAGCAGTCCTGGACCTGGAGGGGCAACTAATGAAAAACTGTTTTTT	CASSPGPGGATNEKLFF
TRBV7-3	12	NA	NA	TRBJ2-1	TGTGCCAGCAGCTTAATGGCCAATGAGCAGTTCTTC	CASSLMANEQFF
TRBV5-6	17	NA	TRBD1	TRBJ1-2	TGTGCCAGCAGGTTCCCCTATGACAGGGGTAGTCTCTACGGCTACACCTTC	CASRFPYDRGSLYGYTF
TRBV29-1	12	NA	NA	TRBJ2-7	TGCAGCGTACGGTCCCCGTCCTACGAGCAGTACTTC	CSVRSPSYEQYF
TRBV6-6	13	NA	TRBD1	TRBJ2-1	TGTGCCAGCAGCCAAAGACAGGGGCCTGAGCAGTTCTTC	CASSQRQGPEQFF
TRBV11-3	14	NA	NA	TRBJ1-3	TGTGCCAGCAGCTTTGGGACTTCTGGAAACACCATATATTTT	CASSFGTSGNTIYF
TRBV6-1	13	NA	TRBD1	TRBJ1-2	TGTGCCAGCAGGACAGGGGGCAACTATGGCTACACCTTC	CASRTGGNYGYTF
TRBV7-9	15	few	TRBD1	TRBJ1-2	TGTGCCAGCAGCTTACCTACAGGGGCGCTCTATGGCTACACCTTC	CASSLPTGALYGYTF
TRBV10-3	15	NA	TRBD1	TRBJ2-3	TGTGCCATCAGTTTCGGGACAGGGGGCACAGATACGCAGTATTTT	CAISFGTGGTDTQYF
TRBV10-3	16	NA	TRBD2	TRBJ2-7	TGTGCCACCCGGGGGCGGGGGGGTGGGCGTGACGGCGAGCAGTACTTC	CATRGRGGGRDGEQYF
TRBV7-8	17	once	NA	TRBJ1-1	TGTGCCAGCAGCTTAGCCCTCGTGGGGGGGATGAACACTGAAGCTTTCTTT	CASSLALVGGMNTEAFF
TRBV30	12	NA	NA	TRBJ1-2	TGTGCCTGGAGTAGAATTGGGGAGGGCTACACCTTC	CAWSRIGEGYTF
TRBV6-5	16	few	TRBD1	TRBJ1-4	TGTGCCAGCAGTTACACGCGGGGACAGGGGGTTGAAAAACTGTTTTTT	CASSYTRGQGVEKLFF
TRBV5-5	12	NA	NA	TRBJ2-7	TGTGCCAGCAGCTTGTCAGGGATCGAGCAGTACTTC	CASSLSGIEQYF
TRBV5-4	15	NA	NA	TRBJ1-4	TGTGCCAGCAGCCCGGGCGGGAGCCGAGAAGAAAAACTGTTTTTT	CASSPGGSREEKLFF